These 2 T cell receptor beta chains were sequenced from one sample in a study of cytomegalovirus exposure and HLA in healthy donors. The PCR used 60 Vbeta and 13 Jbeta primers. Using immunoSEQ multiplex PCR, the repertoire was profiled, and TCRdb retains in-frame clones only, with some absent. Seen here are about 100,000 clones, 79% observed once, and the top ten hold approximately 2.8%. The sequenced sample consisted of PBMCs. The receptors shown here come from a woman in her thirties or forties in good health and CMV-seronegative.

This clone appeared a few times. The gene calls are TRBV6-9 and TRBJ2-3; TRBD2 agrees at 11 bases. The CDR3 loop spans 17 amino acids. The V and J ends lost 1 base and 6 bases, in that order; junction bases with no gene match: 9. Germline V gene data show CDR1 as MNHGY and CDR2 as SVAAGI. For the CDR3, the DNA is TGTGCCAGCAGTTATTTGGTAGCGGGAGGGTGTAGGGATACGCAGTATTTT. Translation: CASSYLVAGGCRDTQYF.

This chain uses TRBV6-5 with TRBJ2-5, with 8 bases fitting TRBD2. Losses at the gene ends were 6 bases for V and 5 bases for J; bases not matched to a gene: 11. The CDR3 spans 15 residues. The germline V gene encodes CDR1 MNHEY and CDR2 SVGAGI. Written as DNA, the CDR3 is TGTGCCAGCAGAGGGGCGGCGGGGGGCCTGGAGACCCAGTACTTC. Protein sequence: CASRGAAGGLETQYF.